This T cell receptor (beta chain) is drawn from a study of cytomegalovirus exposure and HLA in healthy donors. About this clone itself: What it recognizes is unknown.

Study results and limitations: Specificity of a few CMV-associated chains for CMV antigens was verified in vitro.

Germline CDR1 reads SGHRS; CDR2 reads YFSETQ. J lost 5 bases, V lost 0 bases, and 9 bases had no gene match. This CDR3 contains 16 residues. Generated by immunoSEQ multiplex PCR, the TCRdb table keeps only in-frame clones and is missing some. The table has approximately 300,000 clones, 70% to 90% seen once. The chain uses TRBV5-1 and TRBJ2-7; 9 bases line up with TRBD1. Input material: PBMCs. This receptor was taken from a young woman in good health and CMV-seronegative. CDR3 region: CASSLGSGQGFHEQYF. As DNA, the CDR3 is TGCGCCAGCAGCTTGGGTTCCGGACAGGGGTTCCACGAGCAGTACTTC.